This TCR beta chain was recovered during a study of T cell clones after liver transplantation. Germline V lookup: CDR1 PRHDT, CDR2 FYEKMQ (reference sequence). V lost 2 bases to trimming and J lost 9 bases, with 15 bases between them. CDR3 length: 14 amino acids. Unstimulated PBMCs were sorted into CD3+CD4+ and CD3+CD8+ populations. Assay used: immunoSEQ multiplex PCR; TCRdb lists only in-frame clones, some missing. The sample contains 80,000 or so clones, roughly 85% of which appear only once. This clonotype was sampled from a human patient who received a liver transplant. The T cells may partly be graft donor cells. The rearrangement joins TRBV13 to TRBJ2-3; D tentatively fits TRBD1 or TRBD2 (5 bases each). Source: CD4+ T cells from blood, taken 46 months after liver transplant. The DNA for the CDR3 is TGTGCCAGCAGCTTACGGTCCTGGGGGATAACGCAGTATTTT. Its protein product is CASSLRSWGITQYF.